The clone carrying this TCR beta chain was detected only once. The data stem from a study of technical replicates of blood from a handful of donors. The data were produced by immunoSEQ multiplex PCR, yet TCRdb's version contains in-frame clones alone and is incomplete. Of 40,000 to 60,000 clones listed, just over 85% are singletons. The germline CDR1 and CDR2 sequences are SNHLY and FYNNEI. With 5 bases clipped from V and 4 bases from J, the junction kept 12 bases outside the gene matches. CDR3 size: 18 residues. This TCR was recovered from a human donor in good health. Some clones in this sample may be carry-over from other donors' samples. Sequenced sample: PBMCs. The chain links TRBV2 to TRBJ2-5; 14 positions agree with TRBD2. The CDR3 DNA sequence: TGTGCCAGCAGTCAAGGACTAGCGGGAGGTAATAGTTTAGAGACCCAGTACTTC. Translating it yields CASSQGLAGGNSLETQYF.